This T cell receptor beta chain was found in a study of TIL therapy for anti-PD-1-resistant metastatic lung cancer. Study-level information: Tumors carried a median roughly 1.6 non-synonymous mutations per megabase.

This clone was seen a handful of times. Its antigen is not identified. V gave up 4 bases and J gave up 1 base, with 4 bases separating them. The CDR3 spans 13 residues. Germline-derived CDR1 and CDR2 are LNHDA and SQIVND (reference sequence). The libraries were made with immunoSEQ v3. Sequencing depth was around 1.9 million read pairs for survey level, roughly 5-6 million for deep. Using immunoSEQ multiplex PCR, the repertoire was profiled, and TCRdb retains in-frame clones only, with some absent. This sample yields about 50,000 clones, of which 65% to 90% are seen a single time; more than 4.5% belongs to the top ten. The study's findings and limits: This highly selected cohort may not generalize to typical lung cancer patients. After infusion, TIL clonotypes partly replaced peripheral T cells and declined over months.

Indicated time point: pre-treatment sample, taken before nivolumab and TIL therapy. V gene TRBV19 combines with J gene TRBJ2-2, with D uncertain. Sequencing used blood, obtained at baseline. The TCR sequence derives from a person aged 25 to 80 with non-small cell lung cancer. This chain's CDR3 is CASSRQNTGELFF. In DNA form, the CDR3 reads TGTGCCAGTAGTAGGCAGAACACCGGGGAGCTGTTTTTT.